The rows below give T cell receptor beta chains drawn from one sample of a study of blood T cell repertoires in COVID-19. Only in-frame clones appear in the TCRdb table, and some are missing; sequencing was by immunoSEQ multiplex PCR. The sample has 95,000 to 100,000 clones; about 90% are singletons. Sequenced: peripheral blood. Receptor source: a man aged 45 to 65 with acute or convalescent COVID-19. The CDR3 runs from the conserved cysteine through the conserved F or W. Fields, in order: J gene, clone size, D gene, V gene, CDR3 protein, CDR3 DNA. A D gene is named only where the DNA matches it firmly. Not every row has a clone size; where given, it reads once, few, many or a size class.

>TRBJ2-7|.|TRBD1|TRBV5-1
CASSLRGQGHTYEQYF
TGCGCCAGCAGCTTGAGGGGACAGGGACACACTTACGAGCAGTACTTC
>TRBJ2-7|.|.|TRBV6-6
CASSTTGWTYEQYF
TGTGCCAGCAGCACGACAGGCTGGACCTACGAGCAGTACTTC
>TRBJ2-3|.|.|TRBV7-9
CASSLGGGAPSTDTQYF
TGTGCCAGCAGCTTAGGGGGCGGGGCACCTAGCACAGATACGCAGTATTTT
>TRBJ2-1|.|TRBD2|TRBV6-2/TRBV6-3
CASSTRLAGSYNEQFF
TGTGCCAGCAGTACCCGGCTAGCGGGGTCCTACAATGAGCAGTTCTTC
>TRBJ2-3|.|TRBD2|TRBV5-5
CASEKGERGDTDTQYF
TGTGCCAGCGAGAAGGGAGAGCGGGGGGACACAGATACGCAGTATTTT
>TRBJ2-5|.|.|TRBV18
CASSPMRGGEETQYF
TGTGCCAGCTCACCAATGCGGGGCGGTGAAGAGACCCAGTACTTC
>TRBJ2-2|.|.|TRBV2
CASIYTGDSLPNTGELFF
TGTGCCAGCATTTACACAGGGGACTCCCTCCCAAACACCGGGGAGCTGTTTTTT
>TRBJ1-5|.|TRBD1|TRBV9
CASSVGDSLNQPQHF
TGTGCCAGCAGCGTAGGGGACAGCCTCAATCAGCCCCAGCATTTT
>TRBJ1-1|.|.|TRBV3-1/TRBV3-2
CASSQVQGSVAFF
TGTGCCAGCAGCCAGGTCCAGGGTTCAGTAGCTTTCTTT
>TRBJ2-2|.|.|TRBV18
CASSPGQPGELFF
TGTGCCAGCTCACCGGGACAACCCGGGGAGCTGTTTTTT
>TRBJ1-3|.|.|TRBV25-1
CASSPTSSGNTIYF
TGTGCCAGCAGCCCCACAAGCTCTGGAAACACCATATATTTT
>TRBJ1-1|.|.|TRBV28
CASTTTITEAFF
TGTGCCAGCACCACAACTATTACTGAAGCTTTCTTT
>TRBJ2-5|.|TRBD2|TRBV7-2
CASSSGTSGGIQETQYF
TGTGCCAGCAGCTCCGGGACTAGCGGGGGGATCCAAGAGACCCAGTACTTC
>TRBJ1-5|.|.|TRBV5-6
CASSEGQGGQPQHF
TGTGCCAGCAGTGAGGGGCAGGGAGGTCAGCCCCAGCATTTT
>TRBJ2-7|.|.|TRBV5-1
CASSLSRGKSYEQYF
TGCGCCAGCAGCTTGTCCAGAGGGAAATCCTACGAGCAGTACTTC
>TRBJ2-3|.|.|TRBV24-1
CATSDPGLYTDTQYF
TGTGCCACCAGTGATCCCGGACTATACACAGATACGCAGTATTTT
>TRBJ2-1|.|.|TRBV28
CASSLDSYNEQFF
TGTGCCAGCAGTTTGGACAGCTACAATGAGCAGTTCTTC
>TRBJ1-2|.|TRBD1|TRBV3-1/TRBV3-2
CASSQGAGGAYGYTF
TGTGCCAGCAGCCAAGGTGCAGGGGGCGCCTATGGCTACACCTTC
>TRBJ2-2|.|.|TRBV9
CASTRTPGHSNTGELFF
TGTGCCAGCACACGAACCCCAGGACATTCGAACACCGGGGAGCTGTTTTTT
>TRBJ2-2|.|.|TRBV5-1
CASSLFQGGGGELFF
TGCGCCAGCAGCTTGTTTCAGGGAGGTGGCGGGGAGCTGTTTTTT
>TRBJ1-2|.|.|TRBV7-9
CASSSDRNNYGYTF
TGTGCCAGCAGCTCGGACAGAAATAACTATGGCTACACCTTC
>TRBJ1-4|once|.|TRBV5-6
CASSRGEKLFF
TGTGCCAGCAGTAGGGGGGAAAAACTGTTTTTT